This TCR beta chain was captured by sequencing in a study of T cell repertoires in aging, cancer and after chemotherapy. About the study: Pre- and post-chemotherapy samples were paired from glioblastoma patients treated with temozolomide-based therapy. Study-wide findings and caveats: Loss of evenness, beyond lost richness, contributed to age-related TCR diversity decline in cancer patients.

Amplification of TCR beta used genomic DNA extracted from peripheral blood. Multiplex touch-down PCR with TRB-A/B primers amplified rearranged V-D-J TRB sequences. TCRdb reanalysed the multiplex PCR reads using MiXCR and keeps one entry per CDR3 protein. The sample contains 1,100 to 1,500 distinct CDR3 sequences, around 36% of which appear only once. CDR3 size: 12 residues. The germline V and J ends were trimmed by 4 bases and 3 bases, with 9 bases remaining between them. Germline V CDR1 and CDR2: SQVTM, ANQGSEA. Sample share makes this clonotype large. Its antigen is undetermined. Sequenced: blood. The rearrangement uses TRBV29-1 and TRBJ1-1; the D is unclear. The receptor's source is a human donor with a solid tumor. The CDR3 nucleotides read TGCAGCGTTGTAATTACCTACACTGAAGCTTTCTTT. Amino acid sequence: CSVVITYTEAFF.